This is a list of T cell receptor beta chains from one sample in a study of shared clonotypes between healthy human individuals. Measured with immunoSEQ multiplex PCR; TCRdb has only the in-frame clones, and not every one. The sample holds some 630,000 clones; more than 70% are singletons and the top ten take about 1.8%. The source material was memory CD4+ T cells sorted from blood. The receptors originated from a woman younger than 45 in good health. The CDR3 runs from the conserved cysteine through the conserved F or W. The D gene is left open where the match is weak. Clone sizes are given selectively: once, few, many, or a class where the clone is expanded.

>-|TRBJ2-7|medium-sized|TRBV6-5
TGTGCCAGCAGTTACTCGATGCCTGGACTTCAATACGAGCAGTACTTC
CASSYSMPGLQYEQYF
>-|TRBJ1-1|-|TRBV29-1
TGCAGCGTGGGGGACGTTGAAGCTTTCTTT
CSVGDVEAFF
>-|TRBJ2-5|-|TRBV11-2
TGTGCCAGCAGCTCGCGTGCGGGGATCCAAGAGACCCAGTACTTC
CASSSRAGIQETQYF
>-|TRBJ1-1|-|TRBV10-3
TGTGCCATCAGTCCAATTCAGGGGCTGAACACTGAAGCTTTCTTT
CAISPIQGLNTEAFF
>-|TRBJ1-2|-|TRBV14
TGTGCCAGCAGCCAAGGGTCAGGACTCTATGGCTACACCTTC
CASSQGSGLYGYTF
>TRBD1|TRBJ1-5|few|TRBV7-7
TGTGCCAGCAGCATGGGACAGGGTCAGCCCCAGCATTTT
CASSMGQGQPQHF
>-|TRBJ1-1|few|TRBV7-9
TGTGCCAGCAGCTTTGGTCAGGTGGACACTGAAGCTTTCTTT
CASSFGQVDTEAFF
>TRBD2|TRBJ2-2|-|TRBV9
TGTGCCAGCAGCGTAGAGAGCGGGAGGGCCCTCAACACCGGGGAGCTGTTTTTT
CASSVESGRALNTGELFF
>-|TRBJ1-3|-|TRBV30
TGTGCCTGGAGAACTCGGGGGGCTGGAAACACCATATATTTT
CAWRTRGAGNTIYF
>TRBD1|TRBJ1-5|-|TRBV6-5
TGTGCCAGCAGTTTTACAGGGGGACAGCCCCAGCATTTT
CASSFTGGQPQHF
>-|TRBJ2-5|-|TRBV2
TGTGCCAGCAGTGAAACGGCTAGCTTGGAGACCCAGTACTTC
CASSETASLETQYF
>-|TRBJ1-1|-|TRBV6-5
TGTGCCAGCAGACCTGGACAGAACACTGAAGCTTTCTTT
CASRPGQNTEAFF
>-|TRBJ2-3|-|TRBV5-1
TGCGCCAGCAGCTTGGGCGGCCTAGCCCCCTCCTTAGTTACGCAGTATTTT
CASSLGGLAPSLVTQYF
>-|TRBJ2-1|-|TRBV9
TGTGCCAGCAGCGTTATGTTTGTGGGCGCAAGCTCCTACAATGAGCAGTTCTTC
CASSVMFVGASSYNEQFF
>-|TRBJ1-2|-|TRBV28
TGTGCCAGCAGGTCCCAGCGAAACTATGGCTACACCTTC
CASRSQRNYGYTF
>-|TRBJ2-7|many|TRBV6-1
TGTGCCAGCCTTGAGGTCCGCCTAAGCTCCTACGAGCAGTACTTC
CASLEVRLSSYEQYF
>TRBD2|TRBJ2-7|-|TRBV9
TGTGCCAGCAGCCCGAGTTCGACTAGCGGGCTCTACGAGCAGTACTTC
CASSPSSTSGLYEQYF
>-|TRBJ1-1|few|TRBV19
TGTGCCAGTAGTATGCTGCACCTGAACACTGAAGCTTTCTTT
CASSMLHLNTEAFF
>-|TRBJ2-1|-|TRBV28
TGTGCCAGCAGTTTACCCTGGGGCGAGCAGTTCTTC
CASSLPWGEQFF
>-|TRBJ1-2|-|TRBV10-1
TGCGCCAGCAGTGCAGGGGTGGACTATGGCTACACCTTC
CASSAGVDYGYTF
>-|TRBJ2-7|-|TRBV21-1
TGTGCCAGCAGCAATAACCCCTTGGCGGTGAGCTCCTACGAGCAGTACTTC
CASSNNPLAVSSYEQYF
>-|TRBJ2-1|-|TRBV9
TGTGCCAGCAGCGTAGGGGCGAGCTCCTACAATGAGCAGTTCTTC
CASSVGASSYNEQFF
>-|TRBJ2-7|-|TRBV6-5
TGTGCCAGCAGTTCGACCGCCTACGAGCAGTACTTC
CASSSTAYEQYF
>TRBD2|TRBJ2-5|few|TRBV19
TGTGCCAGTAGTATCACGGGGGGTCAAGAGACCCAGTACTTC
CASSITGGQETQYF